The clone carrying this TCR beta chain is categorized as medium-sized. Its antigen is undetermined. As to time point: sample taken at primary tumor resection. The donors were 72 patients with non-small cell lung cancer that was early-stage and untreated. From tumor, nontumor lung or frozen PBMC, whole RNA was taken unsorted for sequencing. MiXCR, applied by TCRdb to the 5' RACE reads, yields one record per CDR3 protein. The sample includes fewer than 7,500 distinct CDR3 sequences, more than 20% of them seen just once. These data come from a study of spatial heterogeneity in lung cancer. This CDR3 is built from 14 residues. CDR1 is KGHSH, CDR2 LQKENI, per germline. Trimming shortened V by 3 bases and J by 6 bases, and 12 bases separated the two germline ends. Study-wide findings and caveats: Counts of expanded intratumoral alpha and beta TCRs tracked tumor mutation counts.

This sequence joins TRBV18 and TRBJ1-5; possibly TRBD1 for D (6 bases). Sequenced material: lung tumor tissue, taken at surgery. This sequence was found in a male donor with early-stage non-small cell lung cancer. CDR3 region: CASSPTGPSQPQHF. The CDR3 DNA sequence: TGTGCCAGCTCACCTACAGGGCCCAGTCAGCCCCAGCATTTT.